These 3 T cell receptor beta chains came from one sample sequenced in a study of patients and donors after allogeneic stem cell transplantation. TCRdb ran MiXCR on the RT-PCR reads and lists one entry per CDR3 protein. The sample holds more than 55,000 distinct CDR3 sequences; 13% are singletons and the top ten take around 30%. The sequenced sample consisted of blood, either unsorted or a sorted T cell fraction (not recorded which). All receptors come from a human donor who was either an allogeneic HSCT recipient or a stem cell or donor lymphocyte infusion donor (not recorded which). It is not recorded whose cells these are; they may come from a transplant donor.

This clonotype appeared a few times. The rearrangement uses TRBV27 and TRBJ2-1; 8 nucleotides match TRBD2. Germline values: CDR1 MNHEY, CDR2 SMNVEV (reference sequence). The trim removed 0 bases at V and 5 bases at J, leaving 12 bases unmatched. The CDR3 covers 18 residues. The CDR3 DNA reads as TGTGCCAGCAGTTTATCCTACTTCTTAGCGGGACCAAACAATGAGCAGTTCTTC. It encodes CASSLSYFLAGPNNEQFF.

The rearrangement joins TRBV19 to TRBJ1-1; 7 bases line up with TRBD1. Germline values: CDR1 LNHDA, CDR2 SQIVND (reference sequence). This CDR3 is 14 amino acids long. V gave up 5 bases and J gave up 11 bases; unmatched junction bases: 14. CDR3 sequence reads: CASSPRTGGEEAFF. The DNA for the CDR3 is TGTGCCAGTAGTCCCCGGACAGGAGGTGAGGAGGCTTTCTTT.

This clonotype turned up a few times. The chain links TRBV25-1 to TRBJ1-2; TRBD1 aligns across 8 bases. This CDR3 comprises 11 residues. V shed 9 bases and J 11 bases; nucleotides not matched to a gene: 8. The germline CDR1 and CDR2 sequences are MGHDK and SYGVNS. The CDR3 bases are TGTGCCAGTCAGGGGGCAAGGCAATACACCTTC. Translated: CASQGARQYTF.